These 18 T cell receptor beta chains were all obtained from the same sample, sequenced in a study of immune characterization of retroperitoneal liposarcoma. In TCRdb, the PCR reads were re-called with MiXCR into one record per CDR3 protein. The repertoire holds 6,500 to 7,000 distinct CDR3 sequences, with over 25% as singletons. The sequenced sample was blood. Receptor source: a male donor with retroperitoneal liposarcoma.

The rearrangement links TRBV19 to TRBJ2-1, with D maybe TRBD2 (6 bases). The assigned J gene may be wrong: the sequence end matches TRBJ2-7 better. Germline V gene data show CDR1 as LNHDA and CDR2 as SQIVND (reference sequence). This CDR3 has 14 residues. The CDR3 DNA sequence: TGTGCCAGTAGTTGGGGGGATGGATCCTACGAGCAGTACTTC. Translation gives CASSWGDGSYEQYF.

This chain links TRBV4-2 with TRBJ1-1; a weak D match, TRBD1 (6 bases). The CDR3 extends over 15 amino acids. Trimming stripped 0 bases from V and 0 bases from J, with 8 bases between. CDR1 LGHNA and CDR2 YNFKEQ come from the germline V gene. In DNA form, the CDR3 reads TGTGCCAGCAGCCAAGACGGGACACTGAACACTGAAGCTTTCTTT. It yields the protein CASSQDGTLNTEAFF.

This clonotype has at least ten counts. The V and J genes are TRBV27 and TRBJ1-2; 9 bases are a match to TRBD1. Trimming cost V 6 bases and J 7 bases; bases outside gene matches: 3. The CDR3 length is 12 residues. The germline CDR1 and CDR2 sequences are MNHEY and SMNVEV (reference sequence). The CDR3 here is CASRTGGSGYTF. CDR3 nucleotides: TGTGCCAGCAGGACAGGGGGGTCTGGCTACACCTTC.

The rearrangement joins TRBV30 to TRBJ1-2; no clear D gene. The V gene's germline CDR1 is GTSNPN and CDR2 SVGIG (reference sequence). The CDR3 covers 10 residues. Trimming shortened V by 2 bases and J by 6 bases, and 4 bases separated the two germline ends. The CDR3 coding sequence is TGTGCCTGGAGTCATCATGGCTACACCTTC. The encoded protein is CAWSHHGYTF.

V and J are TRBV11-2 and TRBJ2-3; TRBD2 aligns across 9 bases. The CDR3 is made up of 15 amino acids. The trim removed 5 bases at V and 0 bases at J, leaving 3 bases unmatched. CDR1 SGHAT and CDR2 FQNNGV come from the germline V gene. The DNA of the CDR3 is TGTGCCAGCAGCCCTAGCGGGACTAGCACAGATACGCAGTATTTT. This encodes CASSPSGTSTDTQYF.

This sequence joins TRBV7-2 and TRBJ1-2; 7 bases are shared with TRBD1. The germline V gene has CDR1 SGHTA and CDR2 FQGNSA. With 1 base clipped from V and 2 bases from J, the junction kept 4 bases outside the gene matches. This CDR3 is 15 amino acids long. The CDR3 loop reads CASSLGGTENYGYTF. The CDR3 DNA is TGTGCCAGCAGCTTAGGGGGGACAGAGAACTATGGCTACACCTTC.

There are many counts of this clonotype. The chain is built from TRBV12-3 or TRBV12-4 and TRBJ1-1; 10 bases are shared with TRBD1. V gave up 6 bases and J gave up 7 bases; unmatched junction bases: 8. This CDR3 comprises 14 residues. The CDR3: CASSVTGGKGEAFF. In nucleotides, the CDR3 is TGTGCCAGCAGCGTGACAGGGGGCAAGGGTGAAGCTTTCTTT.

The table lists this clonotype with many counts. The chain couples TRBV6-5 to TRBJ2-2; no firm D call. CDR3 length: 13 amino acids. V lost 2 bases, J lost 6 bases, and 7 bases lay in between. CDR1 is MNHEY and CDR2 is SVGAGI in the germline V gene. CDR3 nucleotides: TGTGCCAGCAGTTACGTTGGGGCCGGGGAGCTGTTTTTT. Protein product: CASSYVGAGELFF.

This clonotype was recorded a few times. J is TRBJ2-1 and V is TRBV27, with a possible D match to TRBD2 (5 bases). Matching the DNA end better, TRBJ2-7 makes the J call doubtful. The CDR3 consists of 15 residues. Germline V gives CDR1 MNHEY, CDR2 SMNVEV (reference sequence). CDR3 bases: TGTGCCAGCAGTGATCTAGCCCAAACCTACAATGAGCAGTACTTC. Its translation: CASSDLAQTYNEQYF.

This clonotype was recorded a few times. V and J are TRBV7-2 and TRBJ2-5; D may match TRBD1 or TRBD2 (5 bases each). In germline, CDR1 is SGHTA, CDR2 FQGNSA. This CDR3 spans 13 amino acids. V lost 4 bases to trimming and J lost 3 bases, with 9 bases between them. CDR3 DNA: TGTGCCAGCAGCTCCAGGGAGAAAGAGACCCAGTACTTC. This sequence encodes CASSSREKETQYF. The whole variable domain, filled in from reference TRBV7-2 and TRBJ2-5, reads GAGVSQSPSNKVTEKGKDVELRCDPISGHTALYWYRQSLGQGLEFLIYFQGNSAPDKSGLPSDRFSAERTGGSVSTLTIQRTQQEDSAVYLCASSSREKETQYFGPGTRLLVL.

As regards this clonotype: This may stem from a read error, because a much larger clone lies one nucleotide away. V and J are TRBV27 and TRBJ2-1; 8 bases agree with TRBD1. CDR1 MNHEY and CDR2 SMNVEV come from the germline V gene (reference sequence). The CDR3 extends over 14 amino acids. For the CDR3, the DNA is TGTGCCAGCAAGCCGGGACAGGACTACAATGAGCAGTTATTC. It codes for CASKPGQDYNEQLF.

The CDR3 loop reads CASSLNTGEEKLFF. DNA of the CDR3: TGTGCCAGCAGTTTAAATACAGGGGAGGAAAAACTGTTTTTT. The chain has TRBV12-3 or TRBV12-4 and TRBJ1-4; 7 positions agree with TRBD1. The CDR3 spans 14 residues. V dropped 2 bases and J dropped 8; count of bases not matched to a gene: 5.

A few counts support this clonotype. The chain recombines TRBV6-6 with TRBJ1-6; D gene uncertain. Germline V gene sequence: CDR1 MNHNY, CDR2 SVGAGI (reference sequence). This CDR3 region has 17 residues. V lost 0 bases and J lost 2, with 11 bases in between. CDR3 nucleotides: TGTGCCAGCAGTTACTCCGAAAGGGATCCCTATAATTCACCCCTCCACTTT. As protein: CASSYSERDPYNSPLHF.

A few counts support this clonotype. The rearrangement links TRBV27 to TRBJ2-1, with TRBD2 matching 8 bases. The CDR3 runs to 12 residues. The ends lost 6 bases at V and 13 bases at J; junction bases unmatched: 8. Germline V gene lookup returns CDR1 MNHEY and CDR2 SMNVEV (reference sequence). The CDR3 region has the DNA TGTGCCAGCAGGACGGGCGGGGGGACCCAGTTCTTC. Encoded protein: CASRTGGGTQFF.

This clonotype was seen a few times. This chain joins TRBV4-3 and TRBJ2-3, with D maybe TRBD2 (6 bases). CDR3 length: 14 residues. Trimming cost V 1 base and J 4 bases, with 9 bases left between them. Germline CDR1 and CDR2: LGHNA and YSLEER. CDR3 DNA sequence: TGCGCCAGCAGCCAAGGCTCGGGGGCAGATACGCAGTATTTT. Protein: CASSQGSGADTQYF.

V is TRBV7-6 and J is TRBJ2-5; possibly TRBD2 for D (6 bases). The tail of the sequence fits TRBJ2-1 better, so the J call may be wrong. Germline CDR1 SGHVS, CDR2 FNYEAQ. CDR3 length: 14 amino acids. CDR3 in DNA: TGTGCCAGCAGCGCCGGGACTGGGACCTACGAGCAGTTCTTC. This sequence encodes CASSAGTGTYEQFF.

The CDR3: CASRPLAGSHNEQFF. The CDR3 nucleotides read TGTGCCAGCAGACCCCTAGCGGGGTCCCACAATGAGCAGTTCTTC. V is TRBV12-3 or TRBV12-4 and J is TRBJ2-1; TRBD2 aligns across 9 bases. The CDR3 loop spans 15 amino acids. V was pared by 6 bases and J by 5 bases, with 8 bases of the junction left unmatched.

This clonotype was found a few times. V gene TRBV5-4 combines with J gene TRBJ2-1; the D is unclear. The germline V gene encodes CDR1 SGHNT and CDR2 YYREEE (reference sequence). CDR3 size: 13 residues. Trimming removed 5 bases at V and 13 bases at J, with 19 bases between. The CDR3 nucleotides are TGTGCCAGCAGTTTACTAAACGGCGAGACCCAGTTCTTC. Protein product: CASSLLNGETQFF.